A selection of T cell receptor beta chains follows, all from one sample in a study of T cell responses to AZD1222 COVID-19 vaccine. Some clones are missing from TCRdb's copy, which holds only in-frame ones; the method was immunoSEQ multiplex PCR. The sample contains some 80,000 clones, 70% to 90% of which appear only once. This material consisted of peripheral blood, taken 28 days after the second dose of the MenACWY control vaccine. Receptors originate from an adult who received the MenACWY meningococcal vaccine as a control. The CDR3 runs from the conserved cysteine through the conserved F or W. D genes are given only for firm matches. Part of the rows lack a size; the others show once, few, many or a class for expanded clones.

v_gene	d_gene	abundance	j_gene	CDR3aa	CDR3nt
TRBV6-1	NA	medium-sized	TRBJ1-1	CASSEIGTELNTEAFF	TGTGCCAGCAGTGAAATCGGTACTGAATTGAACACTGAAGCTTTCTTT
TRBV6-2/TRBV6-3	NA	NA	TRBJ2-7	CASSYVDQQYF	TGTGCCAGCAGTTACGTCGATCAGCAGTACTTC
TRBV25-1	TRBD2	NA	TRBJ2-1	CASSGTSGGGGEQFF	TGTGCCAGCAGTGGGACTAGCGGGGGGGGTGGTGAGCAGTTCTTC
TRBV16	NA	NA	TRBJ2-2	CASSQSGGANTGELFF	TGTGCCAGCAGCCAATCAGGGGGGGCGAACACCGGGGAGCTGTTTTTT
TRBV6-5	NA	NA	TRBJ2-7	CASSYSHFYEQYF	TGTGCCAGCAGTTACTCCCATTTCTACGAGCAGTACTTC
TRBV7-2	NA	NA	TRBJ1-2	CASIMGGVYTF	TGTGCCAGCATAATGGGTGGGGTCTACACCTTC
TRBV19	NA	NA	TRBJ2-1	CASTLAASYNEQFF	TGTGCCAGTACCTTAGCGGCCTCTTACAATGAGCAGTTCTTC
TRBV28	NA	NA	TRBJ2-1	CASSPNRGGDSYNEQFF	TGTGCCAGCAGCCCAAACAGGGGAGGGGACTCCTACAATGAGCAGTTCTTC
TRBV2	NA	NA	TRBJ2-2	CASGRDVNTGELFF	TGTGCCAGCGGCAGGGACGTGAACACCGGGGAGCTGTTTTTT
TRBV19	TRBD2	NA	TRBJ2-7	CACTQGRGGSYEQYF	TGTGCCTGTACTCAAGGCCGGGGGGGGTCCTACGAGCAGTACTTC
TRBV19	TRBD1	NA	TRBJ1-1	CASGWTGGTEAFF	TGTGCCAGTGGCTGGACAGGGGGCACTGAAGCTTTCTTT
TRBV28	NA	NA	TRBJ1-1	CASSWRTEAFF	TGTGCCAGCAGTTGGCGCACTGAAGCTTTCTTT
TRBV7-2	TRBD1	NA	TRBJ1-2	CASSSGQGWYGYTF	TGTGCCAGCAGCTCGGGACAGGGATGGTATGGCTACACCTTC
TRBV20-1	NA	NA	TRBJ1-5	CSASSGSNQPQHF	TGCAGTGCCAGTTCCGGTAGCAATCAGCCCCAGCATTTT
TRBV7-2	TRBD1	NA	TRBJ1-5	CASSFTGDSNQPQHF	TGTGCCAGCAGCTTCACAGGGGATAGCAATCAGCCCCAGCATTTT
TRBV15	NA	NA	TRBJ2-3	CATSRDSIALTDTQYF	TGTGCCACCAGCAGAGATTCTATAGCCCTCACAGATACGCAGTATTTT
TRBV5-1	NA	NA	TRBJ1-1	CASSWVPVGDGTEAFF	TGCGCCAGCAGTTGGGTGCCCGTGGGGGATGGAACTGAAGCTTTCTTT
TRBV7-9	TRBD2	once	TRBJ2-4	CASSSRLAGPGGDIQYF	TGTGCCAGCAGCTCCAGACTAGCGGGACCGGGCGGGGACATTCAGTACTTC
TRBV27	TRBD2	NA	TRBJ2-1	CASSSGTRVEQFF	TGTGCCAGCAGTTCCGGGACTAGGGTTGAGCAGTTCTTC
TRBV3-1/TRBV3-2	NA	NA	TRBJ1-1	CASSQDLRANTEAFF	TGTGCCAGCAGCCAAGATCTCCGGGCGAACACTGAAGCTTTCTTT
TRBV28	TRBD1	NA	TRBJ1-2	CASSSEIQGARMGGYTF	TGTGCCAGCAGTTCGGAGATACAGGGGGCGCGCATGGGTGGCTACACCTTC
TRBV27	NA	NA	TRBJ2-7	CASSFPSRIYEQYF	TGTGCCAGCAGTTTCCCTTCCCGGATCTACGAGCAGTACTTC
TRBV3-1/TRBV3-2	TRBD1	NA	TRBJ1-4	CASSQVRDSEKLFF	TGTGCCAGCAGCCAAGTTCGGGACAGTGAAAAACTGTTTTTT
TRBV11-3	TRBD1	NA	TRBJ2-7	CASSTGTGGYEQYF	TGTGCCAGCAGCACCGGGACAGGGGGATACGAGCAGTACTTC
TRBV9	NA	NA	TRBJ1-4	CASSATVSPNEKLFF	TGTGCCAGCAGCGCGACGGTATCCCCTAATGAAAAACTGTTTTTT
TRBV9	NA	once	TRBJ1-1	CASSVGGYTEAFF	TGTGCCAGCAGCGTAGGGGGGTACACTGAAGCTTTCTTT
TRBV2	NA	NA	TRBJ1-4	CASTRERNEKLFF	TGTGCCAGCACCAGGGAGAGGAATGAAAAACTGTTTTTT
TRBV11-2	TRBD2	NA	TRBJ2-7	CASSLGLAGGYEQYF	TGTGCCAGCAGCTTAGGCCTAGCGGGGGGCTACGAGCAGTACTTC
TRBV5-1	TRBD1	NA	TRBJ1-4	CASSPGGDSIREKLFF	TGCGCCAGCAGCCCCGGAGGGGACAGTATTCGAGAAAAACTGTTTTTT
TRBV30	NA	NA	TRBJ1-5	CAWSSGPGDAPQHF	TGTGCCTGGAGCTCAGGCCCAGGGGATGCGCCCCAGCATTTT
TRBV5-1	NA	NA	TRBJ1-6	CASSLSGSRRDSPLHF	TGCGCCAGCAGCTTGTCCGGGTCCCGTCGGGATTCACCCCTCCACTTT
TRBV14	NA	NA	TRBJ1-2	CASSPFLYGYTF	TGTGCCAGCAGCCCTTTCCTCTATGGCTACACCTTC
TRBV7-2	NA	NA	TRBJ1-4	CASSSQSGANEKLFF	TGTGCCAGCAGCTCCCAATCGGGGGCCAATGAAAAACTGTTTTTT
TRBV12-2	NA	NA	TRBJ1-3	CASRFDRGPYSSGNTIYF	TGTGCAAGTCGCTTCGACAGGGGGCCTTATAGCTCTGGAAACACCATATATTTT
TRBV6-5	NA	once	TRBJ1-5	CASSDSSNQPQHF	TGTGCCAGCAGCGACAGTAGCAATCAGCCCCAGCATTTT
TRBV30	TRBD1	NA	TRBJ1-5	CAWSFTGWRGQGNQPQHF	TGTGCCTGGAGTTTCACGGGGTGGAGGGGGCAGGGCAATCAGCCCCAGCATTTT
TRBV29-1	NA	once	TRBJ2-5	CSVPGGTEEETQYF	TGCAGCGTTCCCGGCGGGACAGAAGAAGAGACCCAGTACTTC
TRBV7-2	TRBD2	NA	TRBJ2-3	CASSQMGGGSTDTQYF	TGTGCCAGCAGCCAGATGGGCGGGGGGTCCACAGATACGCAGTATTTT
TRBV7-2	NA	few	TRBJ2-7	CASSLVGGGPTYEQYF	TGTGCCAGCAGCTTAGTGGGCGGGGGCCCAACCTACGAGCAGTACTTC
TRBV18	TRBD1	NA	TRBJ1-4	CASSRDRGIQNEKLFF	TGTGCCAGCTCGAGGGACAGGGGAATCCAAAATGAAAAACTGTTTTTT
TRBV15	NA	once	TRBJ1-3	CATSRGATGNTIYF	TGTGCCACCAGCAGAGGTGCAACTGGAAACACCATATATTTT
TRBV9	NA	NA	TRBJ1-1	CASSVGDGTEAFF	TGTGCCAGCAGCGTAGGGGATGGCACTGAAGCTTTCTTT
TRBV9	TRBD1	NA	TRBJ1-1	CASSGDRADTEAFF	TGTGCCAGCAGCGGGGACAGGGCTGACACTGAAGCTTTCTTT
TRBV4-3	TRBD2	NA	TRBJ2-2	CASSQRSGGANTGELFF	TGCGCCAGCAGCCAACGAAGCGGGGGCGCGAACACCGGGGAGCTGTTTTTT
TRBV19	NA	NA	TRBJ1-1	CASSIFENTEAFF	TGTGCCAGTAGTATTTTCGAGAACACTGAAGCTTTCTTT